This T cell receptor beta chain originates from a study of blood T cell repertoires in COVID-19. The V end lost 2 bases, the J end lost 8 bases, and 7 bases lay between the germline ends. This CDR3 comprises 12 residues. The germline gives CDR1 ENHRY, CDR2 SYGVKD. The method was immunoSEQ multiplex PCR; TCRdb's version includes in-frame clones alone and lacks a portion of them. Of roughly 63,000 clones listed, roughly nine tenths were seen once; the top ten hold 7% to 10%. The source material was peripheral blood. This TCR came from a man aged 45 to 65 with active COVID-19. The rearrangement joins TRBV10-3 to TRBJ2-4; D is ambiguous. The CDR3 reads CAISEGSYIQYF. The CDR3 DNA sequence: TGTGCCATCAGTGAGGGTAGTTACATTCAGTACTTC.